The rows below give T cell receptor beta chains drawn from one sample of a study of CD8+CD57+ T cells in acquired aplastic anemia. TCRdb independently ran MiXCR on the reads; one entry per CDR3 protein. The data show approximately 180,000 distinct CDR3 sequences, roughly 48% seen once. What was sequenced was sorted CD4+, CD8+, or CD8+CD57+ T cells (not recorded which) from PBMCs. The receptors here all came from a human donor with aplastic anemia. Each CDR3 is given with its conserved first and last residue. The D gene is left open where the match is weak. Clone sizes are given selectively: once, few, many, or a class where the clone is expanded.

j_call	clone_size	d_call	v_call	cdr3_nt	cdr3_aa
TRBJ1-4	many	NA	TRBV6-1	TGTGCCAGCAGTATAGGAGACAAACTGTTTTTT	CASSIGDKLFF
TRBJ2-5	NA	NA	TRBV2	TGTGCTAATTATCGGGACACCGCGGGGACCCAGTACTTC	CANYRDTAGTQYF
TRBJ1-3	NA	TRBD1	TRBV2	TGTGCCAGCACCTTTAGGACAGGGATTTGGGGTGGAAACACCATATATTTT	CASTFRTGIWGGNTIYF
TRBJ2-7	NA	NA	TRBV9	TGTGCCAGCAGCCAGGAGGGACTTGCCGAGCAGTACTTC	CASSQEGLAEQYF
TRBJ1-5	many	NA	TRBV6-2/TRBV6-3	TGTGCCAGCGGGGACGGCAATCAGCCCCAGCATTTT	CASGDGNQPQHF
TRBJ1-3	many	NA	TRBV7-6	TGTGCTAGCAGCTTAGAAGCCTTAGGTGGACAGCACTCTGGAAACACCATATATTTT	CASSLEALGGQHSGNTIYF
TRBJ2-1	once	NA	TRBV19	TGTGCCAGTAGTCTCAGACAGTACAATGAGCAGTTCTTC	CASSLRQYNEQFF
TRBJ1-1	many	TRBD1	TRBV3-1	TGTGCCAGCAGCCAAGACAGGGGGCGGACTGAAGCTTTCTTT	CASSQDRGRTEAFF
TRBJ2-3	many	NA	TRBV24-1	TGTGCCACCAGAGGGTCAGACCGAGATACGCAGTATTTT	CATRGSDRDTQYF
TRBJ2-1	many	NA	TRBV7-3	TGTGCCAGCAGCACTAACAATGAGCAGTTCTTC	CASSTNNEQFF
TRBJ2-1	many	TRBD2	TRBV6-5	TGTGCCAGCAGTTACCGGCTAGCGGGGTGGAATGAGCAGTTCTTC	CASSYRLAGWNEQFF
TRBJ2-1	NA	NA	TRBV2	TGTGCCAGCAGTGAATATACCAATGAGCAGTTCTTC	CASSEYTNEQFF
TRBJ2-2	NA	NA	TRBV19	TGTGCCAGTAGTATAGGGGGCAAGATCAGGGAGCTGTTTTTT	CASSIGGKIRELFF
TRBJ2-2	NA	TRBD1	TRBV25-1	TGTGCCAGCAGTGATGACAGGGTTGCCAACACCGGGGAGCTGTTTTTT	CASSDDRVANTGELFF
TRBJ2-7	NA	NA	TRBV24-1	TGTGCCACCAGTGGCGGTTTCCAGAGCTACGAGCAGTACTTC	CATSGGFQSYEQYF
TRBJ2-7	many	NA	TRBV7-2	TGTGCCAGCAGCTTAGGAGGGTTCAGCGACACAGGGGAGCAGTACTTC	CASSLGGFSDTGEQYF
TRBJ1-2	NA	TRBD1	TRBV2	TGTGCCAGCAGTTCCCGACAGGGGGCAGTTAGTGATGGCTACACCTTC	CASSSRQGAVSDGYTF
TRBJ2-6	NA	NA	TRBV29-1	TGCAGCGTTGAGCTTGGGGCCAACGTCCTGACTTTC	CSVELGANVLTF
TRBJ2-1	many	NA	TRBV14	TGTGCCAGCAGCAACTACGCAGGGTCCTCCTACAATGAGCAGTTCTTC	CASSNYAGSSYNEQFF
TRBJ2-3	NA	TRBD1	TRBV5-1	TGCGCCAGCACCGAGGCCCAGGGGGCTAGTAGGACAGATACGCAGTATTTT	CASTEAQGASRTDTQYF
TRBJ2-3	few	NA	TRBV12-3/TRBV12-4	TGTGCCAGCACCGAAGGCGCAGATACGCAGTATTTT	CASTEGADTQYF
TRBJ2-7	NA	NA	TRBV15	TGTGCCACCAGCATTGGGTCAGTAGGAGAGCAGTACTTC	CATSIGSVGEQYF
TRBJ1-6	NA	TRBD1	TRBV29-1	TGCAGCTTCCCGGGACAGGTGGATTCACCCCTCCACTTT	CSFPGQVDSPLHF
TRBJ1-1	few	NA	TRBV18	TGTGCCAGCTCACCACGGGGCACGAACACTGAAGCTTTCTTT	CASSPRGTNTEAFF
TRBJ2-5	NA	TRBD2	TRBV7-3	TGTGCCAGCAGCTTCTTCGCGGGGGGGCAGGTGGAGACCCAGTACTTC	CASSFFAGGQVETQYF
TRBJ2-7	NA	NA	TRBV15	TGTGCCACCAGCTCCAAACCCTGGGGGACCGGTGCCTACGAGCAGTACTTC	CATSSKPWGTGAYEQYF
TRBJ2-5	NA	TRBD1	TRBV6-1	TGTGCCAGCAGACAGCCGACCACAGGGGGCCGGGAGACCCAGTACTTC	CASRQPTTGGRETQYF
TRBJ1-1	many	TRBD1	TRBV20-1	TGCAGTGCTAGAGAAGGGGGCCCGAACACTGAAGCTTTCTTT	CSAREGGPNTEAFF
TRBJ1-1	NA	NA	TRBV2	TGTGCCAGCAGTGAGGCGGCGGTGAACACCGGGGACACTGAAGCTTTCTTT	CASSEAAVNTGDTEAFF
TRBJ1-1	NA	NA	TRBV11-3	TGTGCCAGCCGAATGACAGGTCGGACTGAAGCTTTCTTT	CASRMTGRTEAFF
TRBJ1-5	few	NA	TRBV2	TGTGCCAGCAGTAAACAGGGAGGTGATCAGCCCCAGCATTTT	CASSKQGGDQPQHF
TRBJ1-5	NA	NA	TRBV9	TGTGCCAGCAGCGCTAATCAGCCCCAGCATTTT	CASSANQPQHF
TRBJ1-1	many	NA	TRBV20-1	TGCAGTGCTAGTTACGGGATTGAAGCTTTCTTT	CSASYGIEAFF
TRBJ1-2	NA	TRBD1	TRBV24-1	TGTGCTAGAGATCCAAGGACAGGGGGTGGCTACACCTTC	CARDPRTGGGYTF
TRBJ2-3	NA	TRBD2	TRBV27	TGTGCCAGCAGTTTATCAGGGCGGGAGGGCCCCTATTTT	CASSLSGREGPYF
TRBJ2-3	NA	TRBD2	TRBV6-2/TRBV6-3	TGTGCCAGCAGCCTACTAGCGGGGGAAGATACGCGGTATTTT	CASSLLAGEDTRYF
TRBJ2-1	NA	NA	TRBV5-6	TGTGCCAGCAGCTTTTTCGAGAGGAGCTCCTACAATGAGCAGTTCTTC	CASSFFERSSYNEQFF
TRBJ2-3	many	TRBD2	TRBV5-1	TGCGCCAGCAGCTTGACCAGCGGGGACACGCAGTATTTT	CASSLTSGDTQYF
TRBJ1-1	few	NA	TRBV2	TGTGCCAGCTTGATCGGCAACACTGAAGCTTTCTTT	CASLIGNTEAFF
TRBJ1-2	NA	TRBD1	TRBV24-1	TGTGCCACCAGTGCTCAACAGGGGGCTGAGGGCTACACCTTC	CATSAQQGAEGYTF
TRBJ1-2	NA	NA	TRBV20-1	TGCAGTGCAGGGGCAGGGGTACTGTTATATGGCTACACCTTC	CSAGAGVLLYGYTF
TRBJ1-1	many	NA	TRBV9	TGTGCCAGCAGTCGGACTGGAGAGGTGTGGACTGAAGCTTTCTTT	CASSRTGEVWTEAFF
TRBJ1-6	few	NA	TRBV7-9	TGTGCCAGCAGCTCCGCGACCCTGGGGTGGTCACCCCTCCACTTT	CASSSATLGWSPLHF
TRBJ1-6	many	TRBD1	TRBV27	TGTGCCAGCAGGCAGGGGGGCGGGCCCCTCCACTTT	CASRQGGGPLHF
TRBJ1-2	NA	NA	TRBV6-1	TGTGCCAGCAGTGAAGGAGCCCGAACTAACTATGGCTACACCTTC	CASSEGARTNYGYTF
TRBJ1-1	once	NA	TRBV5-6	TGTGCCAGCAGCTTGGGGTCAGGGAAGAGGAACACTGAAGCTTTCTTT	CASSLGSGKRNTEAFF
TRBJ1-1	many	TRBD1	TRBV7-9	TGTGCCAGCAGCTCCCGCTCAGGGGGCAGGAACACTGAAGCTTTCTTT	CASSSRSGGRNTEAFF
TRBJ2-7	many	NA	TRBV19	TGTGCCAGTAGTATGTATGGGGGACGCGAGCAGTACTTC	CASSMYGGREQYF